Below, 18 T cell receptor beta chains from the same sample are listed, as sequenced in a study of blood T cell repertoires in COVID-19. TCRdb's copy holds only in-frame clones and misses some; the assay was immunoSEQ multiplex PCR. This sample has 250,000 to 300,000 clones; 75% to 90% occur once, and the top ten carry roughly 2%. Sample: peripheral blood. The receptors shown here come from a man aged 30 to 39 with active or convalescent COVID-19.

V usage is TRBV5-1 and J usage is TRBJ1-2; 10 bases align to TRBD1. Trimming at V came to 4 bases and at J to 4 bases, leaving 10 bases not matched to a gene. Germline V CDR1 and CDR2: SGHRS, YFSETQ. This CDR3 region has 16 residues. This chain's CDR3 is CASSRDRGRGSYGYTF. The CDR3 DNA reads TGCGCCAGCAGCCGGGACAGGGGAAGGGGCAGCTATGGCTACACCTTC.

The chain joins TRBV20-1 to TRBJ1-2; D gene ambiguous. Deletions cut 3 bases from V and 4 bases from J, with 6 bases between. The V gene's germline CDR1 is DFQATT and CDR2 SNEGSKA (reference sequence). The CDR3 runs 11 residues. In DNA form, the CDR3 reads TGCAGTGCTAGTCCGGTCTATGGCTACACCTTC. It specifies CSASPVYGYTF.

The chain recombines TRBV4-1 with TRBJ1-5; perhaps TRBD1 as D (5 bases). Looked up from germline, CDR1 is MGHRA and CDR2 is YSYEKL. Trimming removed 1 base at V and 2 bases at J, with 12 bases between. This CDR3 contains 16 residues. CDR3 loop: CASSQVQDGGNQPQHF. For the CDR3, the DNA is TGCGCCAGCAGCCAAGTACAGGACGGAGGCAATCAGCCCCAGCATTTT.

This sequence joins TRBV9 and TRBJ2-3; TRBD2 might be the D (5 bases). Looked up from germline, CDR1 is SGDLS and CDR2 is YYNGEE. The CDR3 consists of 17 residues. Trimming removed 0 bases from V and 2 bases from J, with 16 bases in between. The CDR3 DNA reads TGTGCCAGCAGCGTAGAAAGGACTGACATCCACACAGATACGCAGTATTTT. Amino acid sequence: CASSVERTDIHTDTQYF.

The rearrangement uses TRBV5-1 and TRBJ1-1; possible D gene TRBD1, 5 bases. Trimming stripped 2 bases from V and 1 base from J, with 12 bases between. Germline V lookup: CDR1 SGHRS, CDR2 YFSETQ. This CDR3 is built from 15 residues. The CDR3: CASSLTQGANTEAFF. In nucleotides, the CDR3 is TGCGCCAGCAGCTTAACGCAGGGCGCGAACACTGAAGCTTTCTTT.

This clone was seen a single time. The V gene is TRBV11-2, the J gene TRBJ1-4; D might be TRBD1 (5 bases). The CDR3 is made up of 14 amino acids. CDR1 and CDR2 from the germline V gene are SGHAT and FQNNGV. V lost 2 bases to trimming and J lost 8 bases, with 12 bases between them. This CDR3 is CASSLWAGKEKLFF. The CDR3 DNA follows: TGTGCCAGCAGCTTATGGGCAGGGAAAGAAAAACTGTTTTTT.

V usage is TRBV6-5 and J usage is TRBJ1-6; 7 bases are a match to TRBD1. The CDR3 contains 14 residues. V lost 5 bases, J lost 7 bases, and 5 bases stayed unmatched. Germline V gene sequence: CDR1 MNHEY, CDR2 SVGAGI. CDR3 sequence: CASSNRDRNSPLHF. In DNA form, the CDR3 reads TGTGCCAGCAGTAACCGGGACAGAAATTCACCCCTCCACTTT.

CDR3 amino acids: CASSYRQGAQGQPQHF. The CDR3 coding sequence is TGTGCCAGCAGTTACAGACAGGGGGCGCAAGGGCAGCCCCAGCATTTT. The rearrangement joins TRBV28 to TRBJ1-5; TRBD1 aligns across 10 bases. V lost 4 bases and J lost 7; bases outside the gene matches: 10. CDR3 size: 16 residues. Germline V lookup: CDR1 MDHEN, CDR2 SYDVKM.

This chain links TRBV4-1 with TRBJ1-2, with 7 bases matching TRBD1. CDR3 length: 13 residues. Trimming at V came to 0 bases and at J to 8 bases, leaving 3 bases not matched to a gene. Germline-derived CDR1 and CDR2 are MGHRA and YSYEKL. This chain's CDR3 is CASSQDPGGGYTF. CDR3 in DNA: TGCGCCAGCAGCCAAGATCCAGGGGGAGGCTACACCTTC.

The CDR3 region is CASSEVAVISTEAFF. CDR3 DNA: TGTGCCAGCAGCGAAGTGGCAGTCATCTCCACTGAAGCTTTCTTT. V gene TRBV21-1 combines with J gene TRBJ1-1; TRBD1 is the table's D call, not checked against the DNA. TRBV21-1 is a recognized pseudogene. This CDR3 spans 15 amino acids.

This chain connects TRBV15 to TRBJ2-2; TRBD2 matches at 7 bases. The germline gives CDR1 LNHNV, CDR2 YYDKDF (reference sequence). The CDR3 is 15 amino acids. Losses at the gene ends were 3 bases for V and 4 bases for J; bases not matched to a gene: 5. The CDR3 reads CATSRGWGGTGELFF. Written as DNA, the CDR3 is TGTGCCACCAGCAGGGGATGGGGGGGCACCGGGGAGCTGTTTTTT.

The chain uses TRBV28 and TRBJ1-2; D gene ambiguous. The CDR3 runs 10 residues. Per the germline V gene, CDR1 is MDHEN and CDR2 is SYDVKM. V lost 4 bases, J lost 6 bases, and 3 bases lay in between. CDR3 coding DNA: TGTGCCAGCAGTTCTGATGGCTACACCTTC. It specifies CASSSDGYTF.

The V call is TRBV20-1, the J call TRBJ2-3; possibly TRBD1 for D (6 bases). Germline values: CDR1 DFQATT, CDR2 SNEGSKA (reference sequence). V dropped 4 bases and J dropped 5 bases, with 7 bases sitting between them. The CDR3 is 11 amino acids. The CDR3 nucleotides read TGCAGTGCTATAGGGGGAGATACGCAGTATTTT. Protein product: CSAIGGDTQYF.

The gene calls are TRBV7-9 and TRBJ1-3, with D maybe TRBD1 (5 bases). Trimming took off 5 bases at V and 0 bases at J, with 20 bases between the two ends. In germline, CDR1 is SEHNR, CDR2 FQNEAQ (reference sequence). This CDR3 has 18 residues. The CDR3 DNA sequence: TGTGCCAGCAGCCCATGGGCGGGGCCCCCGGGCTCTGGAAACACCATATATTTT. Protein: CASSPWAGPPGSGNTIYF.

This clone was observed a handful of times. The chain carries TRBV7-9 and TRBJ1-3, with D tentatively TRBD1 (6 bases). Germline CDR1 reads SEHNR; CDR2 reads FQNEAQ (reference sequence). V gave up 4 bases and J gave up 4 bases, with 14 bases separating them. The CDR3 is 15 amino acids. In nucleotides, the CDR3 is TGTGCCAGCAGCTCCCTGACAGGCGGCGGAAACACCATATATTTT. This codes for CASSSLTGGGNTIYF.

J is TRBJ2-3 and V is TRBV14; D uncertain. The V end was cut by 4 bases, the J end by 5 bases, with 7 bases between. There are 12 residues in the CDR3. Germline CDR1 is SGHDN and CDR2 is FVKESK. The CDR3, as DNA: TGTGCCAGCAGCCCTATTGGAGATACGCAGTATTTT. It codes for CASSPIGDTQYF.

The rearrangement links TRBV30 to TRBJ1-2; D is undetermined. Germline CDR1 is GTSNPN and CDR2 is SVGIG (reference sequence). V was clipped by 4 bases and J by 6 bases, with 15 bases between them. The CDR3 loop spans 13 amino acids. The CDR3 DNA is TGTGCCTGGAACCCCTTACAGAGGGATGGCTACACCTTC. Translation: CAWNPLQRDGYTF.

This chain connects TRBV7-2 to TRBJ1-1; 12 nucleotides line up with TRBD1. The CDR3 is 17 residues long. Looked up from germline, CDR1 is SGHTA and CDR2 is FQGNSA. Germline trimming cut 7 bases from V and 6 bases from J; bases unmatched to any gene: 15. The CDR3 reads CASTFRESGTGGSEAFF. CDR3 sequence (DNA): TGTGCCAGCACCTTTCGAGAATCCGGGACAGGGGGCTCTGAAGCTTTCTTT.